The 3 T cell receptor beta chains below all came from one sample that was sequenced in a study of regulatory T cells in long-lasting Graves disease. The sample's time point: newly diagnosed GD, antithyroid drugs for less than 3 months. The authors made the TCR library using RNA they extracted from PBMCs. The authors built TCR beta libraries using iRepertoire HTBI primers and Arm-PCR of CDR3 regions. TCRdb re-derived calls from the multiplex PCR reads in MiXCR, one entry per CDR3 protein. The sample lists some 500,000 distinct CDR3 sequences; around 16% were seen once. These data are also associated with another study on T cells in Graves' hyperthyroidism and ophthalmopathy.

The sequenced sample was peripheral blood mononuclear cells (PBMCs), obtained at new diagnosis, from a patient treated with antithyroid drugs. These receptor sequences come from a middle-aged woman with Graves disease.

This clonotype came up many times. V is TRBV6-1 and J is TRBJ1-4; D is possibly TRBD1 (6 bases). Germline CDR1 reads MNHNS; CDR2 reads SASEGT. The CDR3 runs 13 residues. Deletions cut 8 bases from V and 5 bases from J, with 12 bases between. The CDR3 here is CASLQGHNEKLFF. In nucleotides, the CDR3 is TGTGCCAGCCTACAGGGACACAATGAAAAACTGTTTTTT.

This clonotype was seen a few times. CDR3 sequence (DNA): TGCAGTGCTAGGCCAGGGCCCCAAGAGACCCAGTACTTC. It codes for CSARPGPQETQYF. V usage is TRBV20-1 and J usage is TRBJ2-5, with a weak D call TRBD1 (5 bases). There are 13 residues in the CDR3. V dropped 3 bases and J dropped 1 base, with 9 bases sitting between them. Per the germline V gene, CDR1 is DFQATT and CDR2 is SNEGSKA (reference sequence).

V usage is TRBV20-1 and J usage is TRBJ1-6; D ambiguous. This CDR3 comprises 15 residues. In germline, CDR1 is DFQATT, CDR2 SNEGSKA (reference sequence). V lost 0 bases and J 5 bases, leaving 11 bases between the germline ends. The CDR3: CSARDQSVNNSPLHF. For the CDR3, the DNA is TGCAGTGCTAGAGATCAATCTGTGAATAATTCACCCCTCCACTTT.